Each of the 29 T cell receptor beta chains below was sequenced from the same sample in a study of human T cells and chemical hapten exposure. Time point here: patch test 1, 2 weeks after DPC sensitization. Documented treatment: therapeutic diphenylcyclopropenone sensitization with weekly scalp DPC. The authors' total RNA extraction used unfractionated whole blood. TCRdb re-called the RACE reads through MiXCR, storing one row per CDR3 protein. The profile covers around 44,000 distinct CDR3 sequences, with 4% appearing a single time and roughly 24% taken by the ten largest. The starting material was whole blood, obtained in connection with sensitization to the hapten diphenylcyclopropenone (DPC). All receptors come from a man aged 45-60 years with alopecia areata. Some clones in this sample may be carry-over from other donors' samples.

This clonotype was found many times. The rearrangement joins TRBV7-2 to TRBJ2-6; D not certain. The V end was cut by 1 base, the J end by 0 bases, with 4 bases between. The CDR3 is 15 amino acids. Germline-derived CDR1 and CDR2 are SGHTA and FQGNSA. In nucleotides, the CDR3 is TGTGCCAGCAGCTTAGGCTCCTCTGGGGCCAACGTCCTGACTTTC. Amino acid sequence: CASSLGSSGANVLTF.

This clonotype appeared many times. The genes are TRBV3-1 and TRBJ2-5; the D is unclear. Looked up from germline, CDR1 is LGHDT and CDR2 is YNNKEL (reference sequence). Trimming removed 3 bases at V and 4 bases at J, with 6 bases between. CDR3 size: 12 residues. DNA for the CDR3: TGTGCCAGCAGCCAGGGTAGAGAGACCCAGTACTTC. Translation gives CASSQGRETQYF.

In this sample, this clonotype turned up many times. In DNA form, the CDR3 reads TGTGCCAGCAGTCCGGACAGGCGAATTTCCTACGAGCAGTACTTC. Its translation is CASSPDRRISYEQYF. The chain joins TRBV27 to TRBJ2-7, with 7 positions matching TRBD1. This CDR3 is 15 amino acids long. V lost 5 bases and J lost 1; bases outside the gene matches: 8. Germline CDR1 is MNHEY and CDR2 is SMNVEV (reference sequence).

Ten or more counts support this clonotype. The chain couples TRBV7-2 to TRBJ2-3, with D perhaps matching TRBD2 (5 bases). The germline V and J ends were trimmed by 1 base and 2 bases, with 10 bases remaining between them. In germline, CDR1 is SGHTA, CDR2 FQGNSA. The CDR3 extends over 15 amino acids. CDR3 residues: CASSLVAGPTDTQYF. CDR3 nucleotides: TGTGCCAGCAGCTTAGTTGCGGGCCCCACAGATACGCAGTATTTT.

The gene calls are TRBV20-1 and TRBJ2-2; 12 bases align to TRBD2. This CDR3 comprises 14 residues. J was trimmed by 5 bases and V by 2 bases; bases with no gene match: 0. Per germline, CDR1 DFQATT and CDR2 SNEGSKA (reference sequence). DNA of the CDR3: TGCAGTGCTAGACTAGCGGGAGGGACCGGGGAGCTGTTTTTT. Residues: CSARLAGGTGELFF.

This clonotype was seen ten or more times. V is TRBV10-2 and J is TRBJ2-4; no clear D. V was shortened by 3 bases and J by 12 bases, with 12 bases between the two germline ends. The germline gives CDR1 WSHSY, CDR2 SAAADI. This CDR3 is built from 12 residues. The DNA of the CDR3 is TGCGCCAGCAGTGAAGCGAAATGGGATCAGTACTTC. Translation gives CASSEAKWDQYF.

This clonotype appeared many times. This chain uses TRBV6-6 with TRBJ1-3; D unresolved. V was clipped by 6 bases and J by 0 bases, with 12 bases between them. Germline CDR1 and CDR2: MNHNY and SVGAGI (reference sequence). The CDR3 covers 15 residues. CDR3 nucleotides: TGTGCCAGCAGCTCCGACGCCGTCTCTGGAAACACCATATATTTT. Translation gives CASSSDAVSGNTIYF.

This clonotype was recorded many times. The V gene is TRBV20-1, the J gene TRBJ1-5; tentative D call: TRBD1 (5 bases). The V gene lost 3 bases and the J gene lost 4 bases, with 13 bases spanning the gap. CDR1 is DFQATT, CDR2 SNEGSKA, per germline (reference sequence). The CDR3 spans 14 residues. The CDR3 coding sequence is TGCAGTGCTAGGATGACAGTAACAAATCAGCCCCAGCATTTT. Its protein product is CSARMTVTNQPQHF.

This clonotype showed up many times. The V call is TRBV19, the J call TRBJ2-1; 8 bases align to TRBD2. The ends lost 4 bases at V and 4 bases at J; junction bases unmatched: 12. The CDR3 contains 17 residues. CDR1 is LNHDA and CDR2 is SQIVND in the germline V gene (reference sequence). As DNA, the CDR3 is TGTGCCAGTAGTACAATTGAAGCGGGAGTCGGATACAATGAGCAGTTCTTC. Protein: CASSTIEAGVGYNEQFF. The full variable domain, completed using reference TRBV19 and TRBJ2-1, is DGGITQSPKYLFRKEGQNVTLSCEQNLNHDAMYWYRQDPGQGLRLIYYSQIVNDFQKGDIAEGYSVSREKKESFPLTVTSAQKNPTAFYLCASSTIEAGVGYNEQFFGPGTRLTVL.

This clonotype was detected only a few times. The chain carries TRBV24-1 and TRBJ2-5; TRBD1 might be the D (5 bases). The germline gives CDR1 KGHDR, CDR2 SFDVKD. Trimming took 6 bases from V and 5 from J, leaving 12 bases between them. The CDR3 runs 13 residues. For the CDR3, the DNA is TGTGCCACCAGTCGAGGAGCAGGGGAGACCCAGTACTTC. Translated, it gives CATSRGAGETQYF.

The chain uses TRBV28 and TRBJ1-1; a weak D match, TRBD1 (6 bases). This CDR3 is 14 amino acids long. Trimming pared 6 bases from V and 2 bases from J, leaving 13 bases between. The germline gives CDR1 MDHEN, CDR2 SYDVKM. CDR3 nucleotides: TGTGCCAGCAGGCTATACAGGGTTAACACTGAAGCTTTCTTT. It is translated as CASRLYRVNTEAFF.

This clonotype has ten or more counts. The CDR3 nucleotides are TGCGCCAGCAGCTTGGCGGGGGGACAAACGAACACTGAAGCTTTCTTT. Translated, it gives CASSLAGGQTNTEAFF. The chain links TRBV5-1 to TRBJ1-1; D is perhaps TRBD1 (6 bases). The CDR3 runs to 16 residues. Germline loops: CDR1 SGHRS, CDR2 YFSETQ. Trimming removed 0 bases from V and 1 base from J, with 13 bases in between.

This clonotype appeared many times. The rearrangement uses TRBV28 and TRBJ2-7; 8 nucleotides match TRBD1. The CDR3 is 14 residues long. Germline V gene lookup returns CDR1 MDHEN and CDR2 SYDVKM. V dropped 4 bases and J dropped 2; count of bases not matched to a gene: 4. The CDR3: CASSSPDRAYEQYF. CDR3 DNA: TGTGCCAGCAGTTCCCCGGACAGGGCCTACGAGCAGTACTTC.

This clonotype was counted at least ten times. For the CDR3, the DNA is TGTGCCATCAGTGAGGCAGGGACCTACAATGAGCAGTTCTTC. This codes for CAISEAGTYNEQFF. V usage is TRBV10-3 and J usage is TRBJ2-1; weak D call: TRBD1 (5 bases). The V end was cut by 2 bases, the J end by 2 bases, with 7 bases between. Germline V CDR1 and CDR2: ENHRY, SYGVKD. The CDR3 runs to 14 residues.

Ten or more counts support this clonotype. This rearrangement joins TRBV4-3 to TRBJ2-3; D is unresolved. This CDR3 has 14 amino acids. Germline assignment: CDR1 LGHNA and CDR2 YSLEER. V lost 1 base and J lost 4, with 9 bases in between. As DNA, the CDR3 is TGCGCCAGCAGCCAAGTAGGAGTCGCAGATACGCAGTATTTT. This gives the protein CASSQVGVADTQYF.

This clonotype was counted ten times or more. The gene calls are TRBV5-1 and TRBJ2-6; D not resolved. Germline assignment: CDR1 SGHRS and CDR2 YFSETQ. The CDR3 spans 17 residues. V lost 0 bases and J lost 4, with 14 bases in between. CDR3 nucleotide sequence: TGCGCCAGCAGCTTGGACCGGTCCATGGTGGGGGCCAACGTCCTGACTTTC. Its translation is CASSLDRSMVGANVLTF. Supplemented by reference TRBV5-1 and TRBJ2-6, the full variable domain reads KAGVTQTPRYLIKTRGQQVTLSCSPISGHRSVSWYQQTPGQGLQFLFEYFSETQRNKGNFPGRFSGRQFSNSRSEMNVSTLELGDSALYLCASSLDRSMVGANVLTFGAGSRLTVL.

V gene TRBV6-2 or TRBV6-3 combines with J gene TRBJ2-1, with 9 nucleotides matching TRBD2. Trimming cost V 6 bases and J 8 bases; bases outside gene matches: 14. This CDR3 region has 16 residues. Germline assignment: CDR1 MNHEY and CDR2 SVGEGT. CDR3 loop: CASRPVLAGVGDEQFF. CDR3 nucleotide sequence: TGTGCCAGCAGACCCGTTTTAGCGGGAGTCGGGGATGAGCAGTTCTTC.

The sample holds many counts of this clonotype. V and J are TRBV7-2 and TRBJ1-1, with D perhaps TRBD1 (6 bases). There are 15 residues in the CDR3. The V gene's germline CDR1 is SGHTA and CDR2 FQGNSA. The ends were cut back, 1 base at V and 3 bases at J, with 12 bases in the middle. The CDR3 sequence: CASSLDGRGDTEAFF. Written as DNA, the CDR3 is TGTGCCAGCAGCTTAGACGGCAGGGGAGACACTGAAGCTTTCTTT.

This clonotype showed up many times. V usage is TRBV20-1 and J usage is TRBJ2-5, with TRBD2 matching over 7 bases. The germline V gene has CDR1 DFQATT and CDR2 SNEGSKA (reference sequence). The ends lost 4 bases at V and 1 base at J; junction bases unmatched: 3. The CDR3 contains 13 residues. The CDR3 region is CSAIRTSQETQYF. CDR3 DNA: TGCAGTGCTATTCGGACTAGCCAAGAGACCCAGTACTTC.

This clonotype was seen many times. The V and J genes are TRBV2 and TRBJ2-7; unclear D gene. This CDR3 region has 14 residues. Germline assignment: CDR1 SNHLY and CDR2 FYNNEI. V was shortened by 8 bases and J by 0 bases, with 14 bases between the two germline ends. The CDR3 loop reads CASGSQVNSYEQYF. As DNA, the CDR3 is TGTGCCAGCGGGTCCCAGGTCAACTCCTACGAGCAGTACTTC.

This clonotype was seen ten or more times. Written as DNA, the CDR3 is TGTGCCAGCAGTTACAGTCTAGCGGAACTCACAGATACGCAGTATTTT. This encodes CASSYSLAELTDTQYF. V usage is TRBV6-5 and J usage is TRBJ2-3; TRBD2 agrees at 7 bases. This CDR3 contains 16 residues. V dropped 2 bases and J dropped 2; count of bases not matched to a gene: 7. Germline CDR1 is MNHEY and CDR2 is SVGAGI.

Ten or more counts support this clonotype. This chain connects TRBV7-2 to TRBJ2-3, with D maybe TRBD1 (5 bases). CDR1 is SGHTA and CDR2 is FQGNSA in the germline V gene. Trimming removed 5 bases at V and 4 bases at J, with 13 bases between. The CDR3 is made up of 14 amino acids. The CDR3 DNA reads TGTGCCAGCAGCCCGACAAGGGGCGCAGATACGCAGTATTTT. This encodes CASSPTRGADTQYF.

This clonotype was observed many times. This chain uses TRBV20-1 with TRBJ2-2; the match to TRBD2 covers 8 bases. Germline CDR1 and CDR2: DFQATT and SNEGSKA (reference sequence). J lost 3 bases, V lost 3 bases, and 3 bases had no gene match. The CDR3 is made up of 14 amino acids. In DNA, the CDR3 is TGCAGTGCTAGCCCTAGCGGGTACACCGGGGAGCTGTTTTTT. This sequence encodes CSASPSGYTGELFF.

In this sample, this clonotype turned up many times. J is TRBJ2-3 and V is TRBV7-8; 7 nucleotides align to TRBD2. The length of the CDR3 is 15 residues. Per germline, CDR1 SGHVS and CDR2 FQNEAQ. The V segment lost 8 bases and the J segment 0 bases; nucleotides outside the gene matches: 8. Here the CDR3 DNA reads TGTGCCAGCCGGCGACTAGCCCAGAGCACAGATACGCAGTATTTT. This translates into CASRRLAQSTDTQYF.

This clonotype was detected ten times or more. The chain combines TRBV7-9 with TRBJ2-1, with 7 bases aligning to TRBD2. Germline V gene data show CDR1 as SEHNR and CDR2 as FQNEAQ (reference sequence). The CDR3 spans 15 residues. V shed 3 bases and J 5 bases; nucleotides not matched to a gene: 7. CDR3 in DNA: TGTGCCAGCAGCTTCGGCGGGAGTGGGCACAATGAGCAGTTCTTC. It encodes CASSFGGSGHNEQFF.

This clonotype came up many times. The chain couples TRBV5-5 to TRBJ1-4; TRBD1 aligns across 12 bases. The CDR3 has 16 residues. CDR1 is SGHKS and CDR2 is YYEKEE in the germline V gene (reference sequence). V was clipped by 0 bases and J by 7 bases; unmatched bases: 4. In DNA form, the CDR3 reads TGTGCCAGCAGCTTGGTGGGGACAGGGGGCTCTGAAAAACTGTTTTTT. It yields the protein CASSLVGTGGSEKLFF.

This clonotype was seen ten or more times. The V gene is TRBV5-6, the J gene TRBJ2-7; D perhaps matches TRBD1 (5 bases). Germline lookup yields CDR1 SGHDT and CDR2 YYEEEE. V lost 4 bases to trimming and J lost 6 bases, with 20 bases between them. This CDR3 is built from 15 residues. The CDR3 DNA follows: TGTGCCAGCAGCCCCTTAGGTGTAGGGGTAAGCGAGCAGTACTTC. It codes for CASSPLGVGVSEQYF. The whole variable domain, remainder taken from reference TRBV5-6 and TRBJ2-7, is DAGVTQSPTHLIKTRGQQVTLRCSPKSGHDTVSWYQQALGQGPQFIFQYYEEEERQRGNFPDRFSGHQFPNYSSELNVNALLLGDSALYLCASSPLGVGVSEQYFGPGTRLTVT.

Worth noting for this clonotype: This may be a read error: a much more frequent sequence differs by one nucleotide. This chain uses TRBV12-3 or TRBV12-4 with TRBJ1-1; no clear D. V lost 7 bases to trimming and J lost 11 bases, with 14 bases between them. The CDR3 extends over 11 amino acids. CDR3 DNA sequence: TGTGCCAGCATTACTGGCCGGGAGGCTTTCTTT. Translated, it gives CASITGREAFF.

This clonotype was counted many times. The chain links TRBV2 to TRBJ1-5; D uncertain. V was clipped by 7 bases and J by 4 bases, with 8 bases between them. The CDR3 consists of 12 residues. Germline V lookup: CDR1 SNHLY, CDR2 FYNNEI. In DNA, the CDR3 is TGTGCCAGCAAAGAAGTTAATCAGCCCCAGCATTTT. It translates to CASKEVNQPQHF.